This is a list of T cell receptor beta chains from one sample in a study of blood T cell repertoires in COVID-19. TCRdb's table, derived via immunoSEQ multiplex PCR, lists solely in-frame clones and lacks some. The sample lists about 100,000 clones; more than 90% were seen once. Specimen: peripheral blood. Receptors originate from a man between 70 and 80 years old with acute or convalescent COVID-19. Each CDR3 is given with its conserved first and last residue.

J gene: TRBJ1-5
V gene: TRBV6-5
CDR3 protein: CASSYGGSNQPQHF

J gene: TRBJ2-7
V gene: TRBV14
CDR3 protein: CASSLLGTGVGYEQYF

J gene: TRBJ2-7
V gene: TRBV6-6
CDR3 protein: CASSRLGAYEQYF

J gene: TRBJ2-7
V gene: TRBV19
CDR3 protein: CASILWEWDRGLVYEQYF

J gene: TRBJ1-5
V gene: TRBV12-3/TRBV12-4
CDR3 protein: CASRRQGYQPQHF

J gene: TRBJ1-4
V gene: TRBV7-9
CDR3 protein: CASSLGTGNSEKLFF

J gene: TRBJ2-7
V gene: TRBV3-1/TRBV3-2
CDR3 protein: CASSQDLRGEQYF

J gene: TRBJ2-1
V gene: TRBV7-9
CDR3 protein: CASSLVGQGIPYNEQFF

J gene: TRBJ1-5
V gene: TRBV4-3
CDR3 protein: CASSLRENQPQHF

J gene: TRBJ1-1
V gene: TRBV6-2/TRBV6-3
CDR3 protein: CASSYPPEGHAEAFF

J gene: TRBJ2-4
V gene: TRBV6-6
CDR3 protein: CASRGTVLAKNIQYF

J gene: TRBJ2-1
V gene: TRBV4-2
CDR3 protein: CASSQASRGLGTVNEQFF

J gene: TRBJ1-5
V gene: TRBV4-1
CDR3 protein: CASSQSTGEYQPQHF

J gene: TRBJ1-5
V gene: TRBV11-3
CDR3 protein: CASTQGQWFQPQHF

J gene: TRBJ2-2
V gene: TRBV5-1
CDR3 protein: CASSLGATYTGELFF

J gene: TRBJ2-5
V gene: TRBV19
CDR3 protein: CASSMEGSGETQYF

J gene: TRBJ1-5
V gene: TRBV3-1/TRBV3-2
CDR3 protein: CASSLGQGVAGQPQHF

J gene: TRBJ1-6
V gene: TRBV27
CDR3 protein: CASSLRGDLDSPLHF

J gene: TRBJ2-7
V gene: TRBV27
CDR3 protein: CASSRGQGSYEQYF

J gene: TRBJ2-2
V gene: TRBV24-1
CDR3 protein: CATSDSRTSGRHTGELFF

J gene: TRBJ2-7
V gene: TRBV29-1
CDR3 protein: CSVNTPSSYEQYF

J gene: TRBJ2-4
V gene: TRBV30
CDR3 protein: CAWSVQGVNIQYF

J gene: TRBJ1-6
V gene: TRBV10-3
CDR3 protein: CATQTGFDMGSPLHF

J gene: TRBJ1-5
V gene: TRBV5-1
CDR3 protein: CASSPGTGTNQPQHF

J gene: TRBJ1-6
V gene: TRBV4-1
CDR3 protein: CASSQPGQGDSPLHF

J gene: TRBJ1-2
V gene: TRBV11-2
CDR3 protein: CASSLDRGRDYGYTF

J gene: TRBJ2-7
V gene: TRBV9
CDR3 protein: CASSVNPAGEYEQYF

J gene: TRBJ1-1
V gene: TRBV7-9
CDR3 protein: CASSRGMNTEAFF

J gene: TRBJ1-1
V gene: TRBV10-3
CDR3 protein: CAISGGSGTANTEAFF

J gene: TRBJ2-3
V gene: TRBV7-3
CDR3 protein: CASSPQRTSTDTQYF

J gene: TRBJ1-1
V gene: TRBV5-1
CDR3 protein: CASSLARGMNTEAFF

J gene: TRBJ1-2
V gene: TRBV5-4
CDR3 protein: CASSSPLLTGSYGYTF

J gene: TRBJ1-2
V gene: TRBV21-1
CDR3 protein: CASSKDPRQGAHGYTF

J gene: TRBJ2-1
V gene: TRBV7-2
CDR3 protein: CASSLVGTGANNEQFF

J gene: TRBJ2-7
V gene: TRBV5-4
CDR3 protein: CASSRRLAGGDEQYF

J gene: TRBJ2-3
V gene: TRBV2
CDR3 protein: CASSEVVSDTQYF

J gene: TRBJ2-1
V gene: TRBV29-1
CDR3 protein: CSAVGGTSYNEQFF

J gene: TRBJ2-7
V gene: TRBV6-5
CDR3 protein: CASSYSRSSATYEQYF

J gene: TRBJ2-7
V gene: TRBV7-2
CDR3 protein: CASSLTLPLRGSSYEQYF

J gene: TRBJ2-7
V gene: TRBV28
CDR3 protein: CASSSPPGLALSYEQYF

J gene: TRBJ1-5
V gene: TRBV7-8
CDR3 protein: CASSATGGNQPQHF

J gene: TRBJ1-5
V gene: TRBV2
CDR3 protein: CASSDDRDRGLSNQPQHF

J gene: TRBJ2-5
V gene: TRBV5-1
CDR3 protein: CASSSGTGGMETQYF

J gene: TRBJ1-3
V gene: TRBV30
CDR3 protein: CAWSQGWSGNTIYF

J gene: TRBJ2-7
V gene: TRBV28
CDR3 protein: CASSLTGTYEQYF

J gene: TRBJ2-3
V gene: TRBV30
CDR3 protein: CASTSGGPSTDTQYF

J gene: TRBJ2-1
V gene: TRBV10-3
CDR3 protein: CAISVQAGGPDEQFF

J gene: TRBJ2-7
V gene: TRBV5-6
CDR3 protein: CASSPSGGGRYEQYF

J gene: TRBJ2-7
V gene: TRBV27
CDR3 protein: CASSLGTGYEQYF

J gene: TRBJ1-6
V gene: TRBV11-1
CDR3 protein: CASSLPTGDSPLHF

J gene: TRBJ2-1
V gene: TRBV24-1
CDR3 protein: CATSDSGTSRIHEQFF

J gene: TRBJ1-6
V gene: TRBV7-2
CDR3 protein: CASSAGQLNNSPLHF

J gene: TRBJ2-5
V gene: TRBV7-9
CDR3 protein: CASSPPPTGGSAQYF

J gene: TRBJ1-5
V gene: TRBV10-3
CDR3 protein: CAISESIGGRPQHF

J gene: TRBJ2-5
V gene: TRBV4-1
CDR3 protein: CASSQVSSRETQYF

J gene: TRBJ2-7
V gene: TRBV19
CDR3 protein: CASSTQDSSYEQYF

J gene: TRBJ1-1
V gene: TRBV15
CDR3 protein: CATSTLLSRGGRAEAFF